The TCR beta chain described here comes from a study of T cell responses to AZD1222 COVID-19 vaccine. General study findings and limits: Clonal diversity was possibly underestimated, and the donors were mostly white British, with more females. Seropositivity was recorded at baseline in only six AZD1222 recipients.

Sequenced by immunoSEQ multiplex PCR; TCRdb stores in-frame clones only, minus some. This sample has 100,000 to 150,000 clones, with approximately 88% found just once. Comments on this clone: The antigen is undetermined.

The germline V gene has CDR1 SGHRS and CDR2 YFSETQ. The CDR3 loop spans 15 amino acids. The V end lost 0 bases, the J end lost 0 bases, and 8 bases lay between the germline ends. Sequencing was performed on peripheral blood, taken on day 0 of MenACWY control vaccination. The receptor was isolated from an adult in good health. The genes are TRBV5-1 and TRBJ2-3; no firm D call. The DNA for the CDR3 is TGCGCCAGCAGCTTGGATGGATGGAGCACAGATACGCAGTATTTT. Its protein is CASSLDGWSTDTQYF.